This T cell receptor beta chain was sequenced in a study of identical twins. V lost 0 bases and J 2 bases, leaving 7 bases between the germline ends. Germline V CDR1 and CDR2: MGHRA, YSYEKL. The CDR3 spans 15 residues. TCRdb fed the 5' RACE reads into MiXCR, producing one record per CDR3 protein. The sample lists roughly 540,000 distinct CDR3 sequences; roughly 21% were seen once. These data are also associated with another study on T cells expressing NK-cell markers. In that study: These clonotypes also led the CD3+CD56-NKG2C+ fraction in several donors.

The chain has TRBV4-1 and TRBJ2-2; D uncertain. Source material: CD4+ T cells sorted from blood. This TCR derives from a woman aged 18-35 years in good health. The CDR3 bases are TGCGCCAGCAGCCAAGAAGGCTCCAACACCGGGGAGCTGTTTTTT. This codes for CASSQEGSNTGELFF.